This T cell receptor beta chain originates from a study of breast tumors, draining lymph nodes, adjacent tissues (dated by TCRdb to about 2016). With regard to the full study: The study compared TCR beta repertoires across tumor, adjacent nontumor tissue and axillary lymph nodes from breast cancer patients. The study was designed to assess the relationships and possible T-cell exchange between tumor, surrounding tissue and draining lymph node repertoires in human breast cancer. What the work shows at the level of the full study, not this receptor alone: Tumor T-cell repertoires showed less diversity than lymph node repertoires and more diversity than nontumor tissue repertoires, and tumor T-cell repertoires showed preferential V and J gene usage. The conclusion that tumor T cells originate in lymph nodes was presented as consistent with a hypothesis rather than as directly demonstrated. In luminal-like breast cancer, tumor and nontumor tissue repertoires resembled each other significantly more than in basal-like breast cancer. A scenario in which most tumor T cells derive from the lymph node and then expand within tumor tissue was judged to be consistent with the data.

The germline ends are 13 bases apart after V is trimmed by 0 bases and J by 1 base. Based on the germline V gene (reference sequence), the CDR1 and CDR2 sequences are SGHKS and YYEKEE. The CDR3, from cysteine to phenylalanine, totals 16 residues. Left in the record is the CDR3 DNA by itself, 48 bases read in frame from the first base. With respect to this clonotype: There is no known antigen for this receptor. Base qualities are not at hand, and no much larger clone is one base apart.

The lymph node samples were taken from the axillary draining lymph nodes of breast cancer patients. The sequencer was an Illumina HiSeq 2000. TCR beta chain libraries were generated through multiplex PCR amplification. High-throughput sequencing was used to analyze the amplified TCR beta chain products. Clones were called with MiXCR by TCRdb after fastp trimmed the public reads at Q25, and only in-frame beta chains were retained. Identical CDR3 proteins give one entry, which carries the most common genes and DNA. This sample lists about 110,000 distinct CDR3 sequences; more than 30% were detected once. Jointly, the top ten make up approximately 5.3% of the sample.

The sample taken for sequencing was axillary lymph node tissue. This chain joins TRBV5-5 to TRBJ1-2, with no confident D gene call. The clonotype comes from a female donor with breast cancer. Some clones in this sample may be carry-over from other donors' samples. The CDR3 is CASSLVEAANNYGYTF. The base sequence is TGTGCCAGCAGCTTGGTGGAGGCGGCAAATAACTATGGCTACACCTTC. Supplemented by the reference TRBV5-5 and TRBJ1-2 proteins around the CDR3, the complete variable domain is DAGVTQSPTHLIKTRGQQVTLRCSPISGHKSVSWYQQVLGQGPQFIFQYYEKEERGRGNFPDRFSARQFPNYSSELNVNALLLGDSALYLCASSLVEAANNYGYTFGSGTRLTVV.